In its sample, the clone carrying this T cell receptor (beta chain) was seen many times. Its target is not known. The read is 3 residues too short to cover the CDR3 end, so that end is filled in from the germline J gene. Germline V gives CDR1 SGHVS, CDR2 FNYEAQ. The CDR3 runs 15 residues. V lost 2 bases and J lost 6; bases outside the gene matches: 9. Clones were read by immunoSEQ multiplex PCR, and TCRdb kept only the in-frame ones, dropping some. The repertoire consists of 75,000 to 85,000 clones, none detected only once. This specimen comes from a study of T cell clonality in common variable immunodeficiency. Broader study findings: The cause of increased CVID clonality remains unclear without subpopulation sequencing.

The receptor was isolated from a person between 18 and 75 years old in good health. Material for sequencing was peripheral blood mononuclear cells. The rearrangement uses TRBV7-6 and TRBJ2-5, with 7 bases matching TRBD1. The CDR3 protein is CASSLSIDRVKTQYF. The part of the CDR3 DNA that was read is TGTGCCAGCAGCTTAAGTATAGACAGGGTAAAGACC. Using reference TRBV7-6 and TRBJ2-5 for the parts outside the CDR3, the full variable domain is GAGVSQSPRYKVTKRGQDVALRCDPISGHVSLYWYRQALGQGPEFLTYFNYEAQQDKSGLPNDRFSAERPEGSISTLTIQRTEQRDSAMYRCASSLSIDRVKTQYFGPGTRLLVL.